This entry lists 12 T cell receptor beta chains sequenced from one sample in a study of blood T cell repertoires in COVID-19. The method was immunoSEQ multiplex PCR; TCRdb's version includes in-frame clones alone and lacks a portion of them. Found here are approximately 150,000 clones, about 90% of them singletons; the top ten hold around 11%. The sample was PBMCs or T cells enriched from blood (not recorded which). These receptors came from a man between 60 and 70 years old who had recovered from COVID-19.

This clone was recorded only once. The J gene is TRBJ2-2, the V gene TRBV24-1; 11 positions agree with TRBD1. CDR3 length: 15 amino acids. J lost 5 bases, V lost 6 bases, and 4 bases had no gene match. Germline V CDR1 and CDR2: KGHDR, SFDVKD. The CDR3: CATSLGQGATGELFF. CDR3 bases: TGTGCCACCAGTTTAGGACAGGGGGCGACCGGGGAGCTGTTTTTT.

About this clone: Additional DNA sequences in this sample encode the identical CDR3. The gene calls are TRBV12-3 or TRBV12-4 and TRBJ1-1; 8 nucleotides align to TRBD1. There are 13 residues in the CDR3. V lost 6 bases to trimming and J lost 5 bases; unmatched junction nucleotides: 5. The CDR3 loop is CASSPGGYTEAFF. The CDR3 bases are TGTGCCAGCAGCCCAGGGGGCTATACTGAAGCTTTCTTT.

The chain is built from TRBV19 and TRBJ1-1; no reliable D call. V was clipped by 3 bases and J by 6 bases, with 8 bases between them. The germline gives CDR1 LNHDA, CDR2 SQIVND (reference sequence). The CDR3 spans 12 residues. CDR3 nucleotide sequence: TGTGCCAGTAGTATTTCCCAGTCTGAAGCTTTCTTT. This encodes CASSISQSEAFF.

The chain combines TRBV25-1 with TRBJ2-6, with D perhaps matching TRBD2 (5 bases). With 9 bases removed from V and 9 bases from J, the gap between germline ends came to 21 bases. Germline V gene data show CDR1 as MGHDK and CDR2 as SYGVNS. This CDR3 has 15 residues. The CDR3 region is CARLKSGRESNVLTF. The CDR3 DNA is TGTGCCAGACTCAAATCGGGGAGAGAGAGCAACGTCCTGACTTTC.

The genes are TRBV2 and TRBJ1-1; no firm D call. Germline assignment: CDR1 SNHLY and CDR2 FYNNEI. This CDR3 spans 19 amino acids. V was cut by 0 bases and J by 2 bases, with 22 bases left in between. In nucleotides, the CDR3 is TGTGCCAGCAGTGAAGCGCTTCGGGGTTTAGTAGCCCAAAACACTGAAGCTTTCTTT. Translated, it gives CASSEALRGLVAQNTEAFF.

The chain carries TRBV5-8 and TRBJ2-1, with D perhaps TRBD1 (5 bases). The CDR3 sequence is 15 residues long. The V gene's germline CDR1 is SGHTS and CDR2 YDEGEE. The ends were cut back, 0 bases at V and 5 bases at J, with 12 bases in the middle. CDR3 DNA sequence: TGTGCCAGCAGCTTGGAAGGGGCCGTAAACAATGAGCAGTTCTTC. Its protein is CASSLEGAVNNEQFF.

V usage is TRBV30 and J usage is TRBJ1-2; no clear D. Per the germline V gene, CDR1 is GTSNPN and CDR2 is SVGIG (reference sequence). The CDR3 has 12 amino acids. Trimming pared 0 bases from V and 7 bases from J, leaving 9 bases between. DNA for the CDR3: TGTGCCTGGAGTGTTACAGTTAGTGGCTACACCTTC. This gives the protein CAWSVTVSGYTF.

J is TRBJ1-2 and V is TRBV27; a possible D gene is TRBD1 (5 bases). Germline V gene lookup returns CDR1 MNHEY and CDR2 SMNVEV (reference sequence). V lost 3 bases, J lost 7 bases, and 12 bases lay in between. The CDR3 spans 13 residues. The CDR3 bases are TGTGCCAGCAGTTTGCGAGACAGCTCTGGCTACACCTTC. Translating it yields CASSLRDSSGYTF.

In the case of this clone: The junction and the germline gene differ at one end; a read error may be behind it. The V and J genes are TRBV10-3 and TRBJ1-1; the D gene is possibly TRBD1 (5 bases). The germline V gene encodes CDR1 ENHRY and CDR2 SYGVKD. The CDR3 length is 12 residues. The CDR3 here is CAISSGNAEAFF. In nucleotides, the CDR3 is TGTGCCATCTCTTCAGGGAACGCTGAAGCTTTCTTT.

This clone was picked up one time. The V gene is TRBV5-1, the J gene TRBJ2-1; tentatively, D is TRBD1 (5 bases). This CDR3 has 20 amino acids. The V gene lost 3 bases and the J gene lost 0 bases, with 25 bases spanning the gap. Germline V gene lookup returns CDR1 SGHRS and CDR2 YFSETQ. CDR3 DNA sequence: TGCGCCAGCAGCTCTTCGATGGGAACAGGCCAATTAAGCTCCTACAATGAGCAGTTCTTC. It encodes CASSSSMGTGQLSSYNEQFF.

Here the CDR3 DNA reads TGTGCCAGTAGTCCAGGGGTATCGATTGAAAAACTGTTTTTT. Its protein is CASSPGVSIEKLFF. The chain joins TRBV19 to TRBJ1-4, with D maybe TRBD1 (6 bases). Trimming removed 5 bases from V and 7 bases from J, with 14 bases in between. There are 14 residues in the CDR3. Germline assignment: CDR1 LNHDA and CDR2 SQIVND (reference sequence).

This clone was recorded a few times. This chain joins TRBV5-4 and TRBJ2-7, with 8 bases matching TRBD1. This CDR3 contains 14 residues. Per the germline V gene, CDR1 is SGHNT and CDR2 is YYREEE (reference sequence). J lost 1 base, V lost 4 bases, and 4 bases had no gene match. CDR3 sequence reads: CASSKWTGSYEQYF. In nucleotides, the CDR3 is TGTGCCAGCAGCAAGTGGACAGGGTCCTACGAGCAGTACTTC.